Following are 3 T cell receptor beta chains from one sample sequenced in a study of T-cell memory formation after mild COVID-19. TCRdb used MiXCR to reprocess the 5' RACE reads, holding one entry per CDR3 protein. The sample includes about 190,000 distinct CDR3 sequences, around 20% of them seen just once. Sample: PBMCs or a T cell subset sorted from them (not recorded which). These receptors were obtained from an adult woman who had mild COVID-19 (a few samples of this study predate the infection). Cell type and time point are not known.

This clonotype was counted between two and nine times. The V and J genes are TRBV5-6 and TRBJ2-3; D not certain. Deletions cut 4 bases from V and 6 bases from J, with 15 bases between. The CDR3 loop spans 14 amino acids. Germline V gene lookup returns CDR1 SGHDT and CDR2 YYEEEE. CDR3 in amino acids: CASSLVESSDTQYF. The CDR3 region has the DNA TGTGCCAGCAGCCTGGTCGAGTCTTCCGATACGCAGTATTTT.

The genes are TRBV2 and TRBJ1-6; no firm D call. The germline V and J ends were trimmed by 6 bases and 2 bases, with 14 bases remaining between them. CDR1 is SNHLY and CDR2 is FYNNEI in the germline V gene. CDR3 size: 16 residues. CDR3 nucleotides: TGTGCCAGCAGACCGGACCGCGCCACCTATAATTCACCCCTCCACTTT. This sequence encodes CASRPDRATYNSPLHF.

The J gene is TRBJ1-5, the V gene TRBV29-1; possible D gene TRBD1, 5 bases. V shed 5 bases and J shed 3 bases, with 8 bases lying between them. Germline V gene lookup returns CDR1 SQVTM and CDR2 ANQGSEA. CDR3 length: 12 amino acids. CDR3 DNA sequence: TGCAGCGTTCGGGACTACAATCAGCCCCAGCATTTT. This codes for CSVRDYNQPQHF.